This passage covers 3 T cell receptor beta chains from one sample sequenced in a study of CD8 T cells in ankylosing spondylitis. MiXCR, run by TCRdb on the 5' RACE reads, gives a single entry per CDR3 protein. Found here are 200,000 to 250,000 distinct CDR3 sequences, around 16% of them singletons; the top ten hold more than 40%. Study conclusions and caveats: A motif of 7 or 8 highly homologous TCR beta variants was seen as apparently characteristic of ankylosing spondylitis blood.

Their recognized antigens are unknown. Material: blood, either unsorted or a sorted T cell fraction (not recorded which). These receptors all stem from a male donor with ankylosing spondylitis.

This clonotype has more than one count but fewer than ten. The junction departs from germline at one end; a sequencing error may be responsible. This chain links TRBV10-3 with TRBJ2-2; 7 bases agree with TRBD2. This CDR3 is 16 amino acids long. Germline V gives CDR1 ENHRY, CDR2 SYGVKD. The DNA of the CDR3 is TGTGCCATAAGTGAGGGTCTAGCGGCGAACACCGGGGAGCTGTTTTTT. This gives the protein CAISEGLAANTGELFF.

J is TRBJ2-3 and V is TRBV11-1; the match to TRBD2 covers 12 bases. This CDR3 is 19 amino acids long. Germline lookup yields CDR1 SGHAT and CDR2 FQDESV (reference sequence). J lost 0 bases, V lost 4 bases, and 11 bases had no gene match. The CDR3 loop reads CASSSTSGRTQTSTDTQYF. In nucleotides, the CDR3 is TGTGCCAGCAGCTCTACTAGCGGGAGGACCCAAACTAGCACAGATACGCAGTATTTT.

V usage is TRBV10-3 and J usage is TRBJ1-2, with D possibly matching TRBD1 (5 bases). The V and J ends lost 6 bases and 4 bases respectively, with 12 bases between them. The CDR3 is made up of 13 amino acids. Germline V CDR1 and CDR2: ENHRY, SYGVKD. The CDR3 protein is CAISEGLIYGYTF. DNA of the CDR3: TGTGCCATCAGCGAGGGGTTAATCTATGGCTACACCTTC.